Shown below are 8 T cell receptor beta chains from a single sample sequenced in a study of resident and recirculating memory T cells in vitiligo. Profiled with immunoSEQ multiplex PCR; TCRdb holds only in-frame clones, not every one. The table includes tens of thousands of clones, 92% detected once. Sequenced input: blood. The receptor set was obtained from a male donor with vitiligo.

The J gene is TRBJ2-7, the V gene TRBV27; TRBD1 matches at 9 bases. The V gene's germline CDR1 is MNHEY and CDR2 SMNVEV (reference sequence). Trimming took 3 bases from V and 3 from J; bases not matched to a gene: 6. The length of the CDR3 is 15 residues. The CDR3 protein is CASSFGQGTYYEQYF. The CDR3 coding sequence is TGTGCCAGCAGTTTCGGACAGGGGACCTACTACGAGCAGTACTTC.

The V call is TRBV19, the J call TRBJ1-2, with 8 bases lining up with TRBD1. This CDR3 has 15 residues. V trimming: 3 bases; J trimming: 3 bases; junction bases outside the gene matches: 6. CDR1 is LNHDA, CDR2 SQIVND, per germline (reference sequence). The CDR3 nucleotides are TGTGCCAGTAGTATCCGGGACAGGAGGCACTATGGCTACACCTTC. Protein product: CASSIRDRRHYGYTF.

This CDR3 reads CASSDRGGSNYGYTF. The CDR3, as DNA: TGTGCCAGCAGTGATAGGGGGGGATCAAACTATGGCTACACCTTC. The J gene is TRBJ1-2, the V gene TRBV2; a weak D match, TRBD1 (6 bases). Germline V gene data show CDR1 as SNHLY and CDR2 as FYNNEI. V lost 3 bases to trimming and J lost 2 bases, with 13 bases between them. The length of the CDR3 is 15 residues.

The chain joins TRBV7-8 to TRBJ2-1; the D gene is possibly TRBD2 (6 bases). This CDR3 has 18 amino acids. CDR1 and CDR2 from the germline V gene are SGHVS and FQNEAQ. Trimming removed 1 base at V and 2 bases at J, with 18 bases between. CDR3 bases: TGTGCCAGCAGCTTAGATCCCCCCTACGGGAGTCCCTACAATGAGCAGTTCTTC. Its protein product is CASSLDPPYGSPYNEQFF.

The V gene is TRBV7-3, the J gene TRBJ2-5; possibly TRBD2 for D (6 bases). CDR3 length: 15 amino acids. V dropped 5 bases and J dropped 4 bases, with 17 bases sitting between them. Looked up from germline, CDR1 is SGHTA and CDR2 is FQGTGA. The CDR3 region is CASSPQGGKGETQYF. The CDR3 DNA reads TGTGCCAGCAGCCCTCAGGGCGGGAAGGGAGAGACCCAGTACTTC.

The chain has TRBV4-1 and TRBJ1-2, with D possibly matching TRBD1 (6 bases). This CDR3 has 16 residues. V was pared by 1 base and J by 5 bases, with 17 bases between. Per germline, CDR1 MGHRA and CDR2 YSYEKL. CDR3 residues: CASSQASGQPIYGYTF. CDR3 nucleotides: TGCGCCAGCAGCCAAGCTTCCGGACAGCCGATTTATGGCTACACCTTC.

The V gene is TRBV30, the J gene TRBJ2-7; D is unresolved. Looked up from germline, CDR1 is GTSNPN and CDR2 is SVGIG (reference sequence). The CDR3 length is 13 residues. The ends were cut back, 0 bases at V and 6 bases at J, with 12 bases in the middle. The CDR3 bases are TGTGCCTGGAGTGTTGGAGACTCCCTCGAGCAGTACTTC. Translation: CAWSVGDSLEQYF.

The chain links TRBV7-9 to TRBJ2-5, with D unclear. Germline V gene lookup returns CDR1 SEHNR and CDR2 FQNEAQ (reference sequence). V was pared by 2 bases and J by 4 bases, with 8 bases between. CDR3 length: 13 residues. In nucleotides, the CDR3 is TGTGCCAGCAGCTTAAGCCCGCTAGAGACCCAGTACTTC. Its translation is CASSLSPLETQYF.